Presented here are 16 T cell receptor beta chains from one specimen sequenced in a study of blood T cell repertoires in COVID-19. Some clones are missing from TCRdb's copy, which holds only in-frame ones; the method was immunoSEQ multiplex PCR. The sample carries a few hundred thousand clones, 70% to 90% recorded once. Sample: PBMCs or T cells enriched from blood (not recorded which). These receptor sequences come from a woman in her fifties or sixties who had been exposed to COVID-19.

The chain has TRBV29-1 and TRBJ2-5; 10 bases align to TRBD1. The ends lost 6 bases at V and 3 bases at J; junction bases unmatched: 1. This CDR3 is 12 amino acids long. Per the germline V gene, CDR1 is SQVTM and CDR2 is ANQGSEA. The CDR3 DNA reads TGCAGCGTGACAGGGGGCGAAGAGACCCAGTACTTC. This translates into CSVTGGEETQYF.

The CDR3 DNA reads as TGTGCCAGCAGTCGTCAGGGAGGTACCGGTTACAATGAGCAGTTCTTC. Translated, it gives CASSRQGGTGYNEQFF. The chain has TRBV5-4 and TRBJ2-1; tentative D call: TRBD2 (6 bases). The germline gives CDR1 SGHNT, CDR2 YYREEE (reference sequence). The CDR3 runs to 16 residues. Trimming shortened V by 5 bases and J by 4 bases, and 19 bases separated the two germline ends.

Worth noting for this clone: The junction departs from the called germline gene at one end, perhaps through a read error. The chain couples TRBV7-2 to TRBJ2-1, with 13 positions matching TRBD2. The CDR3 loop spans 16 amino acids. Germline V CDR1 and CDR2: SGHTA, FQGNSA. The CDR3 loop is CASSPWTSGGYYEQFF. DNA for the CDR3: TGTGCCAGCAGCCCCTGGACTAGCGGGGGCTACTATGAGCAGTTCTTC.

The V call is TRBV10-1, the J call TRBJ2-4, with TRBD1 identical over 9 bases. V gave up 3 bases and J gave up 9 bases; unmatched junction bases: 6. CDR1 WNHNN and CDR2 SYGVQD come from the germline V gene (reference sequence). This CDR3 has 14 amino acids. The CDR3 region is CASSEGDREGIQYF. The CDR3, as DNA: TGCGCCAGCAGTGAAGGGGACAGGGAGGGCATTCAGTACTTC.

The V gene is TRBV11-2, the J gene TRBJ1-2; 7 nucleotides align to TRBD1. Germline CDR1 reads SGHAT; CDR2 reads FQNNGV. V shed 5 bases and J 4 bases; nucleotides not matched to a gene: 10. The CDR3 has 15 amino acids. The CDR3 here is CASSPNRGGGYGYTF. The CDR3 nucleotides read TGTGCCAGCAGCCCCAACAGGGGCGGTGGCTATGGCTACACCTTC.

This chain joins TRBV18 and TRBJ2-1, with TRBD2 as a possible D gene (5 bases). CDR3 size: 13 residues. CDR1 and CDR2 (germline): KGHSH, LQKENI. The V end was cut by 6 bases, the J end by 2 bases, with 8 bases between. The CDR3 region is CASSPGTYNEQFF. The CDR3 nucleotides read TGTGCCAGCTCGCCCGGGACCTACAATGAGCAGTTCTTC.

This clone showed up just a few times. CDR3 in amino acids: CACPYRQGVGYTF. The CDR3 coding sequence is TGTGCCTGCCCTTACCGACAGGGGGTCGGCTACACCTTC. The chain is built from TRBV30 and TRBJ1-2; TRBD1 agrees at 9 bases. V lost 6 bases, J lost 8 bases, and 10 bases stayed unmatched. The CDR3 is 13 residues long. Germline CDR1 GTSNPN, CDR2 SVGIG (reference sequence).

The chain carries TRBV5-5 and TRBJ1-1; the D gene is possibly TRBD1 (5 bases). V lost 4 bases and J 4 bases, leaving 14 bases between the germline ends. The V gene's germline CDR1 is SGHKS and CDR2 YYEKEE (reference sequence). The CDR3 has 14 amino acids. CDR3 DNA: TGTGCCAGCAGCCTAGGTGGCAGGGCCACTGAAGCTTTCTTT. This sequence encodes CASSLGGRATEAFF.

This chain connects TRBV4-1 to TRBJ1-2; D unresolved. The CDR3 loop spans 15 amino acids. CDR1 and CDR2 from the germline V gene are MGHRA and YSYEKL. V was shortened by 0 bases and J by 4 bases, with 12 bases between the two germline ends. In DNA form, the CDR3 reads TGCGCCAGCAGCCAAGAGGCTGTTATTGTCTATGGCTACACCTTC. Protein sequence: CASSQEAVIVYGYTF.

This chain links TRBV6-4 with TRBJ1-2; perhaps TRBD1 as D (6 bases). This CDR3 comprises 12 residues. Trimming took 2 bases from V and 8 from J, leaving 9 bases between them. CDR1 and CDR2 from the germline V gene are MRHNA and SNTAGT. The CDR3 region is CASSDGGRGYTF. The DNA for the CDR3 is TGTGCCAGCAGTGACGGGGGCAGAGGCTACACCTTC.

This rearrangement joins TRBV30 to TRBJ1-3, with D possibly being TRBD1 (6 bases). The CDR3 contains 14 residues. Germline CDR1 GTSNPN, CDR2 SVGIG (reference sequence). Trimming pared 5 bases from V and 8 bases from J, leaving 19 bases between. The DNA of the CDR3 is TGTGCCTGGGCCCAGGGGCCGGCCGGTCACACCATATATTTT. Protein: CAWAQGPAGHTIYF.

With respect to this clone: The junction departs from the called germline gene at one end, perhaps through a read error. The rearrangement links TRBV30 to TRBJ2-6; 10 bases agree with TRBD1. CDR3 length equals 17 residues. Per germline, CDR1 GTSNPN and CDR2 SVGIG (reference sequence). For the CDR3, the DNA is TGTGTCTGGAGTGACGGGACAGGGGTTTATGGGGCCAACGTCCTGACTTTC. Encoded protein: CVWSDGTGVYGANVLTF.

The V call is TRBV9, the J call TRBJ2-3, with 10 positions matching TRBD2. The J segment lost 0 bases and the V segment lost 0 bases, leaving 7 bases of the junction unmatched. In germline, CDR1 is SGDLS, CDR2 YYNGEE. The CDR3 covers 18 residues. The CDR3: CASSVELAGTTSTDTQYF. For the CDR3, the DNA is TGTGCCAGCAGCGTAGAACTAGCGGGGACCACCAGCACAGATACGCAGTATTTT.

The chain carries TRBV5-6 and TRBJ2-5, with 10 bases that match TRBD1. The V segment lost 5 bases and the J segment 5 bases; nucleotides outside the gene matches: 9. In germline, CDR1 is SGHDT, CDR2 YYEEEE. CDR3 size: 15 residues. CDR3 region: CASSSGTGVGETQYF. DNA of the CDR3: TGTGCCAGCAGTTCCGGGACAGGGGTGGGCGAGACCCAGTACTTC. Using reference TRBV5-6 and TRBJ2-5 for the parts outside the CDR3, the full variable domain is DAGVTQSPTHLIKTRGQQVTLRCSPKSGHDTVSWYQQALGQGPQFIFQYYEEEERQRGNFPDRFSGHQFPNYSSELNVNALLLGDSALYLCASSSGTGVGETQYFGPGTRLLVL.

The V gene is TRBV4-1, the J gene TRBJ2-5, with D possibly TRBD1 on 5 matching bases. V lost 1 base and J lost 3, with 12 bases in between. Per germline, CDR1 MGHRA and CDR2 YSYEKL. The CDR3 spans 15 residues. Here the CDR3 DNA reads TGCGCCAGCAGCCAAGGAGGACATGACGAAGAGACCCAGTACTTC. Residues: CASSQGGHDEETQYF.

This sequence joins TRBV11-3 and TRBJ2-7; D gene uncertain. The CDR3 is 12 amino acids. Per germline, CDR1 SGHNT and CDR2 YENEEA. V lost 4 bases and J 2 bases, leaving 6 bases between the germline ends. The CDR3 here is CASSSSPYEQYF. Written as DNA, the CDR3 is TGTGCCAGCAGCTCCTCTCCCTACGAGCAGTACTTC.